Listed below are T cell receptor beta chains from one sample, sequenced in a study of CD8+CD57+ T cells in acquired aplastic anemia. TCRdb called the reads again in MiXCR, with one record for every CDR3 protein. The sample holds around 180,000 distinct CDR3 sequences, nearly 50% seen once. The specimen was sorted CD4+, CD8+, or CD8+CD57+ T cells (not recorded which) from PBMCs. These receptors were taken from a human donor with aplastic anemia. Both conserved end residues are part of each CDR3. A D gene is named only where the DNA matches it firmly. A clone size is listed for some rows: how often the clone was seen (once, few, many), or a class if it is expanded.

D gene	V gene	clone size	J gene	CDR3 protein	CDR3 DNA
-	TRBV19	-	TRBJ1-6	CASSIVSSGSPLHF	TGTGCCAGTAGTATCGTATCTTCGGGATCACCCCTCCACTTT
-	TRBV5-1	many	TRBJ2-7	CASSLDHYEQYF	TGCGCCAGCAGCTTGGACCATTACGAGCAGTACTTC
-	TRBV12-3/TRBV12-4	many	TRBJ1-5	CASSKGDQPQHF	TGTGCCAGCAGCAAAGGGGATCAGCCCCAGCATTTT
TRBD1	TRBV25-1	-	TRBJ2-1	CASSVPGQIVSEQFF	TGTGCCAGCAGTGTTCCGGGACAGATAGTGAGTGAGCAGTTCTTC
-	TRBV6-5	few	TRBJ2-7	CASSYSPGSYEQYF	TGTGCCAGCAGTTACTCCCCAGGCTCCTACGAGCAGTACTTC
-	TRBV29-1	many	TRBJ2-2	CSVEKTGSNTGELFF	TGCAGCGTTGAAAAGACTGGGTCGAACACCGGGGAGCTGTTTTTT
TRBD2	TRBV15	-	TRBJ2-1	CATSSLATSGGPDTYNEQFF	TGTGCCACCAGCAGCTTGGCAACTAGCGGGGGTCCAGATACCTACAATGAGCAGTTCTTC
TRBD1	TRBV28	few	TRBJ1-2	CASSYRDRGLYGYTF	TGTGCCAGCAGTTACCGGGACAGGGGGCTCTATGGCTACACCTTC
TRBD2	TRBV20-1	-	TRBJ2-7	CSARYLAGSYEQYF	TGCAGTGCTAGATACCTAGCGGGGTCCTACGAGCAGTACTTC
-	TRBV7-2	many	TRBJ2-3	CASSLAARSTDTQYF	TGTGCCAGCAGCTTAGCGGCGAGGAGCACAGATACGCAGTATTTT
-	TRBV5-1	many	TRBJ1-1	CASSPRPSGMNTEAFF	TGCGCCAGCAGTCCCAGACCCAGCGGGATGAACACTGAAGCTTTCTTT
-	TRBV29-1	-	TRBJ2-5	CSVPGVQETQYF	TGCAGCGTGCCAGGGGTACAAGAGACCCAGTACTTC
TRBD2	TRBV7-9	many	TRBJ2-1	CASSLTGLSHHEQFF	TGTGCCAGCAGCTTAACGGGACTAAGTCATCATGAGCAGTTCTTC
-	TRBV20-1	-	TRBJ2-7	CSARDTRASTYEQYF	TGCAGTGCTAGAGATACGAGGGCCTCCACCTACGAGCAGTACTTC
TRBD2	TRBV20-1	-	TRBJ2-3	CSAGLAGGPETDTQYF	TGCAGTGCCGGACTAGCGGGGGGGCCAGAAACAGATACGCAGTATTTT
-	TRBV2	-	TRBJ2-2	CASRGTVGGAGELFF	TGTGCCAGCAGAGGTACGGTAGGGGGAGCCGGGGAGCTGTTTTTT
-	TRBV29-1	few	TRBJ2-3	CSVVVPGTDTQYF	TGCAGCGTTGTTGTACCGGGCACAGATACGCAGTATTTT
-	TRBV9	many	TRBJ1-1	CASTDTGAFF	TGTGCCAGCACCGATACGGGGGCTTTCTTT
-	TRBV25-1	-	TRBJ2-5	CASSDGSRDQETQYF	TGTGCCAGCAGTGATGGGAGCCGTGACCAAGAGACCCAGTACTTC
-	TRBV5-1	-	TRBJ2-1	CASSSAPQRERFF	TGCGCCAGCAGCTCAGCGCCTCAAAGGGAGCGGTTCTTC
-	TRBV7-2	-	TRBJ2-7	CASSQRVRGLGYEQYF	TGTGCCAGCAGCCAGAGGGTGCGGGGTTTGGGTTACGAGCAGTACTTC
-	TRBV7-8	-	TRBJ2-7	CASSLAGIYYEQYF	TGTGCCAGCAGCTTGGCAGGGATTTACTACGAGCAGTACTTC
-	TRBV7-3	many	TRBJ2-3	CASSTMGGQGDTQYF	TGTGCCAGCAGCACCATGGGGGGGCAAGGAGATACGCAGTATTTT
-	TRBV25-1	-	TRBJ2-7	CASSQRRTPYEQYF	TGTGCCAGCAGCCAAAGACGTACGCCCTACGAGCAGTACTTC
-	TRBV9	-	TRBJ2-5	CASSETGRYQETQYF	TGTGCCAGCAGCGAAACAGGGCGCTATCAAGAGACCCAGTACTTC
TRBD1	TRBV7-2	-	TRBJ1-6	CASSPPAGGNGLLHF	TGTGCCAGCAGCCCCCCCGCAGGGGGGAATGGGCTCCTCCACTTT
-	TRBV29-1	few	TRBJ1-5	CSVVGGSNQPQHF	TGCAGCGTTGTTGGAGGGAGCAATCAGCCCCAGCATTTT
-	TRBV19	-	TRBJ2-2	CASSIARELFF	TGTGCCAGTAGTATCGCCAGGGAGCTATTTTTT
TRBD2	TRBV9	few	TRBJ2-3	CASSPLAGGASTGDTQYF	TGTGCCAGCAGCCCCCTAGCGGGAGGCGCATCCACGGGAGATACGCAGTATTTT
-	TRBV29-1	once	TRBJ2-5	CSVLQGSGTQYF	TGCAGCGTTCTCCAAGGGAGCGGGACCCAGTACTTC
-	TRBV9	-	TRBJ2-1	CASHTVAYNEQFF	TGTGCCAGCCACACGGTAGCATACAATGAGCAGTTCTTC
TRBD2	TRBV25-1	many	TRBJ2-4	CASSGGLGVHF	TGTGCCAGCAGCGGGGGGTTGGGGGTGCACTTC
TRBD1	TRBV10-3	-	TRBJ1-2	CASSIDRDYGYTF	TGTGCCAGCAGCATTGACAGGGACTATGGCTACACCTTC
-	TRBV4-3	-	TRBJ2-5	CASSQADRRALGETQYF	TGCGCCAGCAGCCAAGCGGACCGCCGGGCGCTGGGAGAGACCCAGTACTTC
-	TRBV7-2	many	TRBJ1-5	CASSFSNQPQHF	TGTGCCAGCAGCTTTAGCAATCAGCCCCAGCATTTT
TRBD1	TRBV11-1	-	TRBJ2-7	CASSYTPGTGNTYEQYF	TGTGCCAGCAGCTACACTCCCGGGACAGGGAATACCTACGAGCAGTACTTC
-	TRBV10-3	-	TRBJ2-7	CATKTLAYEQYF	TGTGCCACTAAGACGTTAGCCTACGAGCAGTACTTC
-	TRBV5-6	few	TRBJ1-4	CASSPAATNEKLFF	TGTGCCAGCAGCCCGGCGGCAACTAATGAAAAACTGTTTTTT
TRBD1	TRBV10-3	many	TRBJ1-2	CAIRGAGGDYGYTF	TGTGCCATCAGAGGGGCAGGGGGAGACTATGGCTACACCTTC
-	TRBV7-3	many	TRBJ1-2	CASSLSSTDFRGYTF	TGTGCCAGCAGCTTAAGTTCGACAGACTTTAGAGGCTACACCTTC
TRBD2	TRBV28	-	TRBJ2-7	CASRMASGGRAYEQYF	TGTGCCAGCAGAATGGCTAGCGGGGGAAGAGCCTACGAGCAGTACTTC
TRBD1	TRBV12-3/TRBV12-4	-	TRBJ1-1	CASSYLQGGPEAFF	TGTGCCAGCAGTTACTTGCAGGGGGGGCCTGAAGCTTTCTTT
TRBD1	TRBV7-2	many	TRBJ1-4	CASRQGAYEKLFF	TGTGCCAGCAGACAGGGGGCATATGAAAAACTGTTTTTT
-	TRBV19	-	TRBJ1-2	CASSARVIDYGYTF	TGTGCCAGTAGTGCCAGGGTGATCGACTATGGCTACACCTTC
-	TRBV29-1	-	TRBJ2-5	CSVVGGLYQETQYF	TGCAGCGTTGTAGGGGGGTTGTACCAAGAGACCCAGTACTTC
TRBD2	TRBV2	-	TRBJ2-3	CASSPTSGSTDTQYF	TGTGCCAGCTCACCCACTAGCGGGAGCACAGATACGCAGTATTTT
TRBD1	TRBV20-1	many	TRBJ2-2	CSATRTGHTGELFF	TGCAGTGCTACCCGGACAGGGCACACCGGGGAGCTGTTTTTT
-	TRBV28	-	TRBJ1-6	CASTPRDGSNSPLHF	TGTGCCAGCACCCCCAGGGATGGGTCAAATTCACCCCTCCACTTT
TRBD1	TRBV7-9	-	TRBJ1-2	CASSPRGDSYGYTF	TGTGCCAGCAGCCCCAGGGGGGACAGCTATGGCTACACCTTC
-	TRBV29-1	many	TRBJ1-1	CSVRPGPQDAEAFF	TGCAGCGTTAGACCGGGCCCTCAGGACGCTGAAGCTTTCTTT